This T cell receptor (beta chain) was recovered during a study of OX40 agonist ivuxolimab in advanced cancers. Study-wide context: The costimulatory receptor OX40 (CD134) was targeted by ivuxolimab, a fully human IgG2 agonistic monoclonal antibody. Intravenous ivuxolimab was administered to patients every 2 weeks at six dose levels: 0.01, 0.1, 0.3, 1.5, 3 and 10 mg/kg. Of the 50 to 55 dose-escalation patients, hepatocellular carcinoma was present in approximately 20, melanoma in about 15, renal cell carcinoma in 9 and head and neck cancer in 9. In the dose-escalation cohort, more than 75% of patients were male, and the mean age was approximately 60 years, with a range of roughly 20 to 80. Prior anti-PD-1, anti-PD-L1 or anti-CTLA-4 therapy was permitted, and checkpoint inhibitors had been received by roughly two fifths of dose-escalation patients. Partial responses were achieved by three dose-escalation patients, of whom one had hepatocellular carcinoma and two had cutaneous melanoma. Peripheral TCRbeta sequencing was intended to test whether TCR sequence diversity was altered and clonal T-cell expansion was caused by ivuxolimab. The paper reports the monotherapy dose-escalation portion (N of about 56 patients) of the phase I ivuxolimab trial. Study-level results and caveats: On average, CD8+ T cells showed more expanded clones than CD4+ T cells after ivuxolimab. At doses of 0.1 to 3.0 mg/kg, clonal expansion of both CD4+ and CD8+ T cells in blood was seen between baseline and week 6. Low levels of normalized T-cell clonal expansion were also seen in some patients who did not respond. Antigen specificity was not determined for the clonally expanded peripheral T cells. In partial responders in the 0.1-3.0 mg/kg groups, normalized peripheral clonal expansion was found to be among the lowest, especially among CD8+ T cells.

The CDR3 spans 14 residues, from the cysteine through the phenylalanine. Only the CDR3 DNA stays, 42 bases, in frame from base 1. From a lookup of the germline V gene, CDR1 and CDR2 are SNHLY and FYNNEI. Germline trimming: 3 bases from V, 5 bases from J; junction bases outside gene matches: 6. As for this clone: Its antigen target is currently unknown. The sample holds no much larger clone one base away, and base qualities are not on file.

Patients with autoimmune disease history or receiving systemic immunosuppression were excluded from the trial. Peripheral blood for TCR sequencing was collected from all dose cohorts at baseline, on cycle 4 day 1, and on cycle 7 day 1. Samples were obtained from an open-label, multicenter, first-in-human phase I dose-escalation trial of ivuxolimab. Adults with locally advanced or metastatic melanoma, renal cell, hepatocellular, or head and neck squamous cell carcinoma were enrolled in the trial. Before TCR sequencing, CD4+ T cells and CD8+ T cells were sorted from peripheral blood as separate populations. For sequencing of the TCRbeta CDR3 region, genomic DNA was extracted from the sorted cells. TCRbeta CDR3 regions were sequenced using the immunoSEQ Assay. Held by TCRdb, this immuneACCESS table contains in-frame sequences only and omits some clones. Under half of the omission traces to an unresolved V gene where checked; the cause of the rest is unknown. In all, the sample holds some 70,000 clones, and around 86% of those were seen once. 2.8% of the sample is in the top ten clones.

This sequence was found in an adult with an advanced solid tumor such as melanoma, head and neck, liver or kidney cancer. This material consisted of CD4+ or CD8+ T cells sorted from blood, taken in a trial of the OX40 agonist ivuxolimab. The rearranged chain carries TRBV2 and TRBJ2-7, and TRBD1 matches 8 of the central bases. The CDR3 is CASSDRTGPHEQYF. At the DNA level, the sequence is TGTGCCAGCAGTGATCGGACAGGGCCCCACGAGCAGTACTTC.